A single sample gave rise to the 25 T cell receptor beta chains below, sequenced in a study of identical twins. TCRdb redid the calling of the 5' RACE reads with MiXCR, one entry per CDR3 protein. The sample consists of some 460,000 distinct CDR3 sequences, approximately 14% of them appearing once. The sample also formed part of further work on yellow fever vaccine responses in identical twins.

The sequencing input was CD4+ T cells sorted from blood. The receptors come from a woman aged 18-35 years in good health.

Only a few counts were recorded for this clonotype. V and J are TRBV10-1 and TRBJ2-2; 7 nucleotides line up with TRBD1. Trimming at V came to 4 bases and at J to 4 bases, leaving 3 bases not matched to a gene. The CDR3 has 14 residues. Germline CDR1 and CDR2: WNHNN and SYGVQD (reference sequence). The CDR3 sequence: CASSGQGSTGELFF. CDR3 bases: TGCGCCAGCAGTGGACAGGGAAGCACCGGGGAGCTGTTTTTT.

This clonotype was recorded at least ten times. The chain employs TRBV18 and TRBJ2-7; 7 nucleotides agree with TRBD1. This CDR3 spans 14 amino acids. J gave up 2 bases and V 2 bases, and 3 bases lay outside the gene matches. Germline loops: CDR1 KGHSH, CDR2 LQKENI. As DNA, the CDR3 is TGTGCCAGCTCACCAAGCCAGGGGGCCTACGAGCAGTACTTC. It translates to CASSPSQGAYEQYF.

There are a few counts of this clonotype. The chain couples TRBV4-2 to TRBJ2-1; maybe TRBD1 (6 bases). The germline gives CDR1 LGHNA, CDR2 YNFKEQ. CDR3 length: 16 residues. V dropped 3 bases and J dropped 6 bases, with 18 bases sitting between them. For the CDR3, the DNA is TGTGCCAGCAGCCAGGGGGCGTCGGGAAAACGCAATGAGCAGTTCTTC. This translates into CASSQGASGKRNEQFF.

This clonotype has at least ten counts. V gene TRBV3-1 combines with J gene TRBJ2-1, with D possibly TRBD2 on 7 matching bases. This CDR3 region has 17 residues. The V end lost 3 bases, the J end lost 2 bases, and 17 bases lay between the germline ends. Germline CDR1 and CDR2: LGHDT and YNNKEL (reference sequence). The CDR3 sequence: CASSHGLTGGPYNEQFF. CDR3 bases: TGTGCCAGCAGCCATGGGCTAACGGGGGGCCCCTACAATGAGCAGTTCTTC.

This clonotype was seen ten or more times. The rearrangement links TRBV29-1 to TRBJ2-2; the match to TRBD1 covers 7 bases. The V segment lost 7 bases and the J segment 6 bases; nucleotides outside the gene matches: 5. Germline V CDR1 and CDR2: SQVTM, ANQGSEA. The CDR3 is 12 residues long. CDR3 nucleotides: TGCAGCGCGGTACAGGGGCCCGGGGAGCTGTTTTTT. Translated, it gives CSAVQGPGELFF.

This clonotype was counted only a few times. The chain is built from TRBV29-1 and TRBJ2-5, with a tentative D call TRBD1 (7 bases). Trimming took 7 bases from V and 4 from J, leaving 19 bases between them. CDR1 is SQVTM, CDR2 ANQGSEA, per germline. The CDR3 consists of 14 residues. This chain's CDR3 is CSARLTGRIETQYF. The CDR3 bases are TGCAGCGCCCGTCTGACAGGGAGGATAGAGACCCAGTACTTC.

The chain has TRBV5-1 and TRBJ2-7; possibly TRBD2 for D (6 bases). V dropped 5 bases and J dropped 7 bases, with 13 bases sitting between them. The CDR3 runs to 12 residues. Germline lookup yields CDR1 SGHRS and CDR2 YFSETQ. DNA of the CDR3: TGCGCCAGCAGTTTCAACCGGGGGGAGCAGTACTTC. Translating gives CASSFNRGEQYF.

This clonotype was detected only a few times. The chain employs TRBV6-6 and TRBJ2-1, with TRBD2 identical over 7 bases. There are 13 residues in the CDR3. V was pared by 7 bases and J by 8 bases, with 8 bases of the junction left unmatched. From germline, CDR1 is MNHNY and CDR2 SVGAGI (reference sequence). CDR3 nucleotide sequence: TGTGCCAGCACCAGACGGGGGGTAGATGAGCAGTTCTTC. It yields the protein CASTRRGVDEQFF.

The rearrangement joins TRBV19 to TRBJ1-1; D unclear. The germline CDR1 and CDR2 sequences are LNHDA and SQIVND (reference sequence). V was pared by 5 bases and J by 4 bases, with 14 bases between. CDR3 size: 14 residues. The CDR3 nucleotides are TGTGCCAGTAGTCAAAGTGCGGCTTCCACTGAAGCTTTCTTT. Residues: CASSQSAASTEAFF. Full variable domain (remainder filled in from reference TRBV19 and TRBJ1-1): DGGITQSPKYLFRKEGQNVTLSCEQNLNHDAMYWYRQDPGQGLRLIYYSQIVNDFQKGDIAEGYSVSREKKESFPLTVTSAQKNPTAFYLCASSQSAASTEAFFGQGTRLTVV.

In its sample, this clonotype was seen a few times. The chain uses TRBV6-1 and TRBJ2-7; perhaps TRBD2 as D (6 bases). Germline values: CDR1 MNHNS, CDR2 SASEGT. V lost 5 bases and J lost 2, with 13 bases in between. The CDR3 sequence is 14 residues long. As DNA, the CDR3 is TGTGCCAGCAGTCTGACTAGGGCGACCTACGAGCAGTACTTC. It encodes CASSLTRATYEQYF.

This clonotype came up a few times. This chain connects TRBV12-3 or TRBV12-4 to TRBJ2-7, with 9 bases aligning to TRBD1. This CDR3 has 15 residues. V lost 5 bases, J lost 7 bases, and 12 bases stayed unmatched. CDR3 residues: CASSTTGGYSGEQYF. The CDR3 DNA sequence: TGTGCCAGCAGTACTACAGGGGGCTATTCGGGTGAGCAGTACTTC.

The chain couples TRBV28 to TRBJ2-7; D unclear. V lost 7 bases, J lost 3 bases, and 19 bases lay in between. CDR1 is MDHEN, CDR2 SYDVKM, per germline. This CDR3 contains 15 residues. The CDR3, as DNA: TGTGCCAGCACCTTTTTCCCGACAACCCTCTACGAGCAGTACTTC. Residues: CASTFFPTTLYEQYF.

The chain carries TRBV7-9 and TRBJ2-5; 7 bases line up with TRBD1. Germline CDR1 and CDR2: SEHNR and FQNEAQ (reference sequence). The CDR3 contains 15 residues. V lost 3 bases, J lost 2 bases, and 6 bases stayed unmatched. CDR3 sequence: CASSFRQGRQETQYF. As DNA, the CDR3 is TGTGCCAGCAGCTTTAGACAGGGACGGCAAGAGACCCAGTACTTC.

This clonotype was counted at least ten times. The rearrangement links TRBV14 to TRBJ1-2, with D tentatively TRBD1 (6 bases). In germline, CDR1 is SGHDN, CDR2 FVKESK. The length of the CDR3 is 14 residues. With 1 base removed from V and 3 bases from J, the gap between germline ends came to 9 bases. CDR3 in DNA: TGTGCCAGCAGCCAAGGATCAGGGGACTATGGCTACACCTTC. It translates to CASSQGSGDYGYTF. The full variable domain, its missing parts supplied by reference TRBV14 and TRBJ1-2, is EAGVTQFPSHSVIEKGQTVTLRCDPISGHDNLYWYRRVMGKEIKFLLHFVKESKQDESGMPNNRFLAERTGGTYSTLKVQPAELEDSGVYFCASSQGSGDYGYTFGSGTRLTVV.

Only a few counts were recorded for this clonotype. J is TRBJ2-5 and V is TRBV6-6, with D perhaps TRBD2 (6 bases). The V end was cut by 2 bases, the J end by 4 bases, with 8 bases between. The CDR3 spans 13 residues. Germline CDR1 and CDR2: MNHNY and SVGAGI (reference sequence). The CDR3 region has the DNA TGTGCCAGCAGTTACCAGGGACTAGAGACCCAGTACTTC. As protein: CASSYQGLETQYF.

CDR3 in amino acids: CASSVTTLRGGNEQFF. CDR3 sequence (DNA): TGTGCCAGCAGTGTAACGACCCTCCGAGGGGGCAATGAGCAGTTCTTC. The chain combines TRBV25-1 with TRBJ2-1, with D tentatively TRBD1 (6 bases). Germline-derived CDR1 and CDR2 are MGHDK and SYGVNS. Trimming removed 4 bases from V and 6 bases from J, with 19 bases in between. CDR3 size: 16 residues.

This chain links TRBV2 with TRBJ2-5; no clear D. Trimming removed 6 bases at V and 5 bases at J, with 10 bases between. The CDR3 length is 12 residues. Per the germline V gene, CDR1 is SNHLY and CDR2 is FYNNEI. CDR3 region: CASSARPETQYF. The DNA of the CDR3 is TGTGCCAGCAGCGCTAGGCCCGAGACCCAGTACTTC.

The gene calls are TRBV7-9 and TRBJ2-1; TRBD1 might be the D (7 bases). This CDR3 has 13 amino acids. Between the trimmed V and J ends, which lost 8 bases and 4 bases, there was a span of 12 bases. Germline values: CDR1 SEHNR, CDR2 FQNEAQ (reference sequence). CDR3: CASQGGWYNEQFF. The DNA for the CDR3 is TGTGCCAGCCAGGGGGGTTGGTACAATGAGCAGTTCTTC.

This clonotype was counted only a few times. V usage is TRBV5-1 and J usage is TRBJ2-5, with D tentatively TRBD1 or TRBD2 (5 bases each). The CDR3 totals 15 residues. From germline, CDR1 is SGHRS and CDR2 YFSETQ. Trimming took off 2 bases at V and 2 bases at J, with 13 bases between the two ends. The chain's CDR3 is CASSFNRGVQETQYF. DNA of the CDR3: TGCGCCAGCAGCTTTAATCGGGGCGTGCAAGAGACCCAGTACTTC. Using reference TRBV5-1 and TRBJ2-5 for the parts outside the CDR3, the full variable domain is KAGVTQTPRYLIKTRGQQVTLSCSPISGHRSVSWYQQTPGQGLQFLFEYFSETQRNKGNFPGRFSGRQFSNSRSEMNVSTLELGDSALYLCASSFNRGVQETQYFGPGTRLLVL.

This clonotype was detected only a few times. V usage is TRBV4-2 and J usage is TRBJ2-5; TRBD2 aligns across 10 bases. V gave up 2 bases and J gave up 0 bases; unmatched junction bases: 3. Germline CDR1 LGHNA, CDR2 YNFKEQ. The CDR3 covers 16 residues. The CDR3 here is CASSQNSGRYQETQYF. CDR3 coding DNA: TGTGCCAGCAGCCAAAATAGCGGGAGGTACCAAGAGACCCAGTACTTC.

This clonotype occurred a few times. The V call is TRBV29-1, the J call TRBJ2-7; 10 bases map to TRBD1. V lost 4 bases, J lost 0 bases, and 12 bases stayed unmatched. This CDR3 is 17 amino acids long. Germline-derived CDR1 and CDR2 are SQVTM and ANQGSEA. CDR3 amino acids: CSVAAIHRTGGSYEQYF. The DNA of the CDR3 is TGCAGCGTTGCCGCCATACACAGGACAGGGGGCTCCTACGAGCAGTACTTC.

The V and J genes are TRBV6-1 and TRBJ1-6; D is uncertain. Germline loops: CDR1 MNHNS, CDR2 SASEGT. The CDR3 runs 13 residues. The ends were cut back, 6 bases at V and 8 bases at J, with 11 bases in the middle. CDR3 in amino acids: CASRRIGDSPLHF. CDR3 in DNA: TGTGCCAGCAGACGAATTGGAGATTCACCCCTCCACTTT.

This clonotype was found a few times. J is TRBJ2-6 and V is TRBV4-1; D is unclear. The CDR3 loop spans 18 amino acids. Germline V gene data show CDR1 as MGHRA and CDR2 as YSYEKL. The V gene lost 4 bases and the J gene lost 0 bases, with 16 bases spanning the gap. CDR3 bases: TGCGCCAGCAGCCCCAGAACGGACCCAGGCTCTGGGGCCAACGTCCTGACTTTC. Its translation: CASSPRTDPGSGANVLTF.

This clonotype was seen only a few times. This chain connects TRBV28 to TRBJ2-5; TRBD2 might be the D (5 bases). The germline CDR1 and CDR2 sequences are MDHEN and SYDVKM. The length of the CDR3 is 17 residues. The V end lost 2 bases, the J end lost 1 base, and 17 bases lay between the germline ends. The CDR3 region is CASSLGRKTQIQETQYF. In DNA form, the CDR3 reads TGTGCCAGCAGTTTAGGGAGAAAGACCCAAATCCAAGAGACCCAGTACTTC.

This rearrangement joins TRBV3-1 to TRBJ1-6; TRBD1 might be the D (5 bases). This CDR3 is built from 14 residues. V dropped 0 bases and J dropped 9 bases, with 9 bases sitting between them. Germline CDR1 and CDR2: LGHDT and YNNKEL (reference sequence). The CDR3 DNA is TGTGCCAGCAGCCAAGAGCAGGGTATTTCACCCCTCCACTTT. This codes for CASSQEQGISPLHF.